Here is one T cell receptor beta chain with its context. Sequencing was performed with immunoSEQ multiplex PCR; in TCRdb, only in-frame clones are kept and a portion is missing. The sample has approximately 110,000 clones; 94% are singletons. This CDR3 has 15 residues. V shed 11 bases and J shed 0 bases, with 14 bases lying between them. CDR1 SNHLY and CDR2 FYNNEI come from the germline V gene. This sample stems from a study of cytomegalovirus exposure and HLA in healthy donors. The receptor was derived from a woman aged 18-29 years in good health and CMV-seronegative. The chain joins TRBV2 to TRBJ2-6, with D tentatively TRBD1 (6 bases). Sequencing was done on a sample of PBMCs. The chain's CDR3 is CARGTRPSGANVLTF. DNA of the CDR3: TGTGCCCGAGGGACAAGGCCCTCTGGGGCCAACGTCCTGACTTTC.